The rows below give T cell receptor beta chains drawn from one sample of a study of T cell changes during pregnancy in multiple sclerosis. Profiling relied on immunoSEQ multiplex PCR, and the TCRdb table lists in-frame clones only, not all of them. The table includes approximately 35,000 clones, more than 75% detected once. Sequencing was performed on CD4+ T cells from peripheral blood mononuclear cells, taken in the second trimester of pregnancy. Receptors originate from a female donor in good health, enrolled as a control in a pregnancy study. The CDR3 runs from the conserved cysteine through the conserved F or W. The order of the fields is D gene, clone size, J gene, V gene, CDR3 protein, CDR3 DNA. The D gene is left open where the match is weak. Clone size, where shown, is once, few, many, or a class for clones that have expanded.

d_gene: TRBD1; abundance: .; j_gene: TRBJ2-4; v_gene: TRBV2; CDR3aa: CASTLGGTGVGGF; CDR3nt: TGTGCCAGCACCCTAGGGGGGACAGGGGTGGGGGGGTTC
d_gene: .; abundance: .; j_gene: TRBJ1-5; v_gene: TRBV7-2; CDR3aa: CASRPQGHSNQPQHF; CDR3nt: TGTGCCAGCAGGCCTCAGGGGCATAGCAATCAGCCCCAGCATTTT
d_gene: .; abundance: .; j_gene: TRBJ2-3; v_gene: TRBV6-6; CDR3aa: CASSPRVGPDTQYF; CDR3nt: TGTGCCAGCAGTCCCAGGGTGGGCCCAGATACGCAGTATTTT
d_gene: .; abundance: .; j_gene: TRBJ1-2; v_gene: TRBV19; CDR3aa: CASSHGINRDYGYTF; CDR3nt: TGTGCCAGTAGTCACGGTATAAATCGGGACTATGGCTACACCTTC
d_gene: TRBD1; abundance: .; j_gene: TRBJ1-1; v_gene: TRBV27; CDR3aa: CASSTGQGAPTEAFF; CDR3nt: TGTGCCAGCAGTACAGGACAGGGGGCGCCCACTGAAGCTTTCTTT
d_gene: TRBD2; abundance: .; j_gene: TRBJ2-7; v_gene: TRBV7-2; CDR3aa: CASSLTRLAGAYEQYF; CDR3nt: TGTGCCAGCAGCTTAACGAGGTTAGCGGGAGCCTACGAGCAGTACTTC
d_gene: .; abundance: .; j_gene: TRBJ1-1; v_gene: TRBV29-1; CDR3aa: CSVCWKRNTEAFF; CDR3nt: TGCAGCGTCTGCTGGAAGCGCAACACTGAAGCTTTCTTT
d_gene: .; abundance: .; j_gene: TRBJ1-5; v_gene: TRBV11-2; CDR3aa: CASSSGQGEGGNQPQHF; CDR3nt: TGTGCCAGCAGCTCGGGGCAGGGCGAGGGGGGCAATCAGCCCCAGCATTTT
d_gene: TRBD2; abundance: .; j_gene: TRBJ2-7; v_gene: TRBV5-1; CDR3aa: CASSEGTSGGAVWEQYF; CDR3nt: TGCGCCAGCAGCGAGGGGACTAGCGGGGGGGCCGTATGGGAGCAGTACTTC
d_gene: .; abundance: .; j_gene: TRBJ2-7; v_gene: TRBV14; CDR3aa: CASSQGGLYYEQYF; CDR3nt: TGTGCCAGCAGCCAAGGGGGCCTGTACTACGAGCAGTACTTC
d_gene: TRBD1; abundance: once; j_gene: TRBJ1-5; v_gene: TRBV2; CDR3aa: CASSERQGRQPQHF; CDR3nt: TGTGCCAGCAGTGAGAGACAGGGAAGACAGCCCCAGCATTTT
d_gene: .; abundance: .; j_gene: TRBJ2-2; v_gene: TRBV2; CDR3aa: CASSATNTGELFF; CDR3nt: TGTGCCAGTTCAGCGACGAACACCGGGGAGCTGTTTTTT
d_gene: TRBD1; abundance: once; j_gene: TRBJ2-5; v_gene: TRBV5-8; CDR3aa: CASSPRRGETQYF; CDR3nt: TGTGCCAGCAGCCCCCGCAGGGGGGAGACCCAGTACTTC
d_gene: .; abundance: .; j_gene: TRBJ1-2; v_gene: TRBV4-3; CDR3aa: CASSQDRNYGYTF; CDR3nt: TGCGCCAGCAGCCAAGACAGGAACTATGGCTACACCTTC
d_gene: .; abundance: once; j_gene: TRBJ1-2; v_gene: TRBV11-2; CDR3aa: CASSFRGGEAGYTF; CDR3nt: TGTGCCAGCAGCTTTCGCGGGGGTGAGGCTGGCTACACCTTC
d_gene: TRBD1; abundance: .; j_gene: TRBJ2-1; v_gene: TRBV6-5; CDR3aa: CASSSYGQGGEQFF; CDR3nt: TGTGCCAGCAGTTCATACGGACAGGGTGGTGAGCAGTTCTTC
d_gene: TRBD1; abundance: few; j_gene: TRBJ2-7; v_gene: TRBV15; CDR3aa: CATSEPQGAYEQYF; CDR3nt: TGTGCCACCAGCGAACCCCAGGGGGCCTACGAGCAGTACTTC
d_gene: TRBD1; abundance: .; j_gene: TRBJ2-3; v_gene: TRBV11-2; CDR3aa: CASSAFPRDRGLDTQYF; CDR3nt: TGTGCCAGCAGCGCCTTCCCCCGGGACAGGGGGTTGGATACGCAGTATTTT
d_gene: TRBD2; abundance: .; j_gene: TRBJ2-7; v_gene: TRBV7-8; CDR3aa: CASSPIAGGVSYEQYF; CDR3nt: TGTGCCAGCAGCCCAATAGCGGGAGGTGTCTCCTACGAGCAGTACTTC
d_gene: TRBD2; abundance: .; j_gene: TRBJ2-1; v_gene: TRBV5-4; CDR3aa: CASSLQRGGPVDEQFF; CDR3nt: TGTGCCAGCAGCTTGCAGCGGGGGGGCCCGGTAGATGAGCAGTTCTTC
d_gene: .; abundance: .; j_gene: TRBJ2-3; v_gene: TRBV9; CDR3aa: CASSQELATDTQYF; CDR3nt: TGTGCCAGCAGCCAGGAACTCGCCACAGATACGCAGTATTTT
d_gene: .; abundance: .; j_gene: TRBJ1-2; v_gene: TRBV30; CDR3aa: CAWSKRTGNGYTF; CDR3nt: TGTGCCTGGAGCAAACGTACAGGGAATGGCTACACCTTC
d_gene: .; abundance: .; j_gene: TRBJ1-6; v_gene: TRBV7-6; CDR3aa: CASSLVSGGMNNSPLHF; CDR3nt: TGTGCCAGCAGCTTAGTTTCCGGGGGTATGAATAATTCACCCCTCCACTTT
d_gene: .; abundance: few; j_gene: TRBJ2-3; v_gene: TRBV19; CDR3aa: CASSPQITDTQYF; CDR3nt: TGTGCCAGTAGTCCCCAGATCACAGATACGCAGTATTTT
d_gene: .; abundance: .; j_gene: TRBJ1-2; v_gene: TRBV2; CDR3aa: CASSEEPDSSYGYTF; CDR3nt: TGTGCCAGCAGTGAAGAGCCGGACAGTTCCTATGGCTACACCTTC
d_gene: .; abundance: once; j_gene: TRBJ2-1; v_gene: TRBV7-8; CDR3aa: CASSLVPLSSYNEQFF; CDR3nt: TGTGCCAGCAGCTTAGTCCCCCTCAGCTCCTACAATGAGCAGTTCTTC
d_gene: .; abundance: .; j_gene: TRBJ1-1; v_gene: TRBV30; CDR3aa: CAWSGAMGRQAGEAFF; CDR3nt: TGTGCCTGGAGTGGCGCGATGGGACGGCAGGCGGGGGAAGCTTTCTTT
d_gene: .; abundance: .; j_gene: TRBJ1-6; v_gene: TRBV2; CDR3aa: CASSPDRESSPLHF; CDR3nt: TGTGCCAGCAGTCCGGATCGGGAGAGTTCACCCCTCCACTTT
d_gene: .; abundance: .; j_gene: TRBJ2-1; v_gene: TRBV5-8; CDR3aa: CASSLEVERDEQFF; CDR3nt: TGTGCCAGCAGCTTGGAGGTAGAGAGGGATGAGCAGTTCTTC
d_gene: TRBD1; abundance: .; j_gene: TRBJ2-7; v_gene: TRBV7-2; CDR3aa: CASSFPSGGLSYEQYF; CDR3nt: TGTGCCAGCAGCTTTCCCTCAGGGGGCCTCTCCTACGAGCAGTACTTC
d_gene: TRBD1; abundance: .; j_gene: TRBJ1-1; v_gene: TRBV6-5; CDR3aa: CASSGDRELNTEAFF; CDR3nt: TGTGCCAGCAGTGGAGACAGGGAGCTAAACACTGAAGCTTTCTTT
d_gene: .; abundance: .; j_gene: TRBJ1-5; v_gene: TRBV9; CDR3aa: CASAAGLNQPQHF; CDR3nt: TGTGCCTCCGCAGCCGGGTTAAATCAGCCCCAGCATTTT
d_gene: .; abundance: .; j_gene: TRBJ2-7; v_gene: TRBV19; CDR3aa: CASSKNGLGQSEQYF; CDR3nt: TGTGCCAGTAGCAAAAATGGATTAGGACAGAGCGAGCAGTACTTC
d_gene: .; abundance: .; j_gene: TRBJ1-5; v_gene: TRBV7-9; CDR3aa: CASSLERGQPQHF; CDR3nt: TGTGCCAGCAGCTTAGAACGGGGTCAGCCCCAGCATTTT
d_gene: .; abundance: .; j_gene: TRBJ2-6; v_gene: TRBV10-3; CDR3aa: CAISESFGISGANVLTF; CDR3nt: TGTGCCATCAGTGAGTCGTTCGGGATCTCTGGGGCCAACGTCCTGACTTTC
d_gene: .; abundance: .; j_gene: TRBJ1-2; v_gene: TRBV20-1; CDR3aa: CSGASNYGYTF; CDR3nt: TGCAGTGGCGCATCCAACTATGGCTACACCTTC
d_gene: .; abundance: .; j_gene: TRBJ1-1; v_gene: TRBV28; CDR3aa: CASSLTRITEAFF; CDR3nt: TGTGCCAGCAGTTTAACCAGGATAACTGAAGCTTTCTTT
d_gene: .; abundance: .; j_gene: TRBJ1-4; v_gene: TRBV7-9; CDR3aa: CASSLQGVGPNEKLFF; CDR3nt: TGTGCCAGCAGCTTACAGGGCGTTGGGCCTAATGAAAAACTGTTTTTT
d_gene: TRBD1; abundance: .; j_gene: TRBJ2-7; v_gene: TRBV6-5; CDR3aa: CASSYSTTGVSYEQYF; CDR3nt: TGTGCCAGCAGTTACTCGACCACAGGGGTTTCCTACGAGCAGTACTTC
d_gene: TRBD1; abundance: once; j_gene: TRBJ1-6; v_gene: TRBV4-1; CDR3aa: CASSQTGQGVQLYNSPLHF; CDR3nt: TGCGCCAGCAGCCAGACGGGACAGGGTGTGCAGCTCTATAATTCACCCCTCCACTTT
d_gene: TRBD1; abundance: .; j_gene: TRBJ1-6; v_gene: TRBV18; CDR3aa: CASSPLRTGDIGSPLHF; CDR3nt: TGTGCCAGCTCACCACTACGAACAGGGGATATTGGTTCACCCCTCCACTTT
d_gene: .; abundance: once; j_gene: TRBJ2-4; v_gene: TRBV21-1; CDR3aa: CASSNPPCEDRNIQYF; CDR3nt: TGTGCCAGCAGCAACCCCCCGTGCGAAGATCGAAACATTCAGTACTTC
d_gene: .; abundance: .; j_gene: TRBJ1-3; v_gene: TRBV19; CDR3aa: CASRGNTIYF; CDR3nt: TGTGCCAGCAGGGGAAACACCATATATTTT
d_gene: .; abundance: .; j_gene: TRBJ1-4; v_gene: TRBV7-9; CDR3aa: CASSPAGGMGEKLFF; CDR3nt: TGTGCCAGCAGCCCTGCGGGCGGGATGGGTGAAAAACTGTTTTTT
d_gene: .; abundance: .; j_gene: TRBJ2-7; v_gene: TRBV19; CDR3aa: CASSPSGLYEQYF; CDR3nt: TGTGCCAGTAGTCCCTCAGGACTCTACGAGCAGTACTTC
d_gene: .; abundance: .; j_gene: TRBJ1-5; v_gene: TRBV21-1; CDR3aa: CASSQKGDRVNQPQHF; CDR3nt: TGTGCCAGCAGCCAAAAAGGGGACAGAGTCAATCAGCCCCAGCATTTT
d_gene: TRBD2; abundance: .; j_gene: TRBJ2-3; v_gene: TRBV30; CDR3aa: CAWSVSLAGAGDTQYF; CDR3nt: TGTGCCTGGAGTGTAAGTCTAGCGGGGGCCGGAGATACGCAGTATTTT
d_gene: TRBD2; abundance: .; j_gene: TRBJ2-3; v_gene: TRBV10-2; CDR3aa: CAISRGGTDTQYF; CDR3nt: TGCGCCATAAGTCGGGGGGGCACAGATACGCAGTATTTT
d_gene: .; abundance: .; j_gene: TRBJ1-5; v_gene: TRBV10-3; CDR3aa: CAISDSRTGSNQPQHF; CDR3nt: TGTGCCATCAGTGATTCTCGTACAGGGAGCAATCAGCCCCAGCATTTT
d_gene: .; abundance: few; j_gene: TRBJ2-5; v_gene: TRBV30; CDR3aa: CAWSVLGALETQYF; CDR3nt: TGTGCCTGGAGTGTACTGGGGGCCTTGGAGACCCAGTACTTC
d_gene: TRBD1; abundance: .; j_gene: TRBJ1-2; v_gene: TRBV7-9; CDR3aa: CASSILQGGYGYTF; CDR3nt: TGTGCCAGCAGCATTTTACAGGGGGGCTATGGCTACACCTTC
d_gene: .; abundance: .; j_gene: TRBJ2-2; v_gene: TRBV7-8; CDR3aa: CASSFGGGANGELFF; CDR3nt: TGTGCCAGCAGCTTCGGTGGGGGGGCGAACGGGGAGCTGTTTTTT
d_gene: .; abundance: .; j_gene: TRBJ2-4; v_gene: TRBV6-1; CDR3aa: CASSDRGANIQYF; CDR3nt: TGTGCCAGCAGTGATCGGGGGGCTAACATTCAGTACTTC
d_gene: .; abundance: .; j_gene: TRBJ1-6; v_gene: TRBV30; CDR3aa: CACSKGDNSPLHF; CDR3nt: TGTGCCTGCTCCAAGGGGGATAATTCACCCCTCCACTTT
d_gene: TRBD1; abundance: .; j_gene: TRBJ1-1; v_gene: TRBV7-9; CDR3aa: CASSRQGPSEGGAFF; CDR3nt: TGTGCCAGCAGCCGACAGGGGCCCAGCGAGGGGGGAGCTTTCTTT
d_gene: .; abundance: once; j_gene: TRBJ2-1; v_gene: TRBV19; CDR3aa: CASSIDRLDHEQFF; CDR3nt: TGTGCCAGTAGTATAGACCGGCTAGACCATGAGCAGTTCTTC
d_gene: TRBD2; abundance: .; j_gene: TRBJ2-1; v_gene: TRBV6-6; CDR3aa: CASSYVAGGPNEQFF; CDR3nt: TGTGCCAGCAGTTACGTGGCGGGAGGGCCAAATGAGCAGTTCTTC
d_gene: .; abundance: .; j_gene: TRBJ2-5; v_gene: TRBV25-1; CDR3aa: CASSALYQETQYF; CDR3nt: TGTGCCAGCAGTGCCTTATACCAAGAGACCCAGTACTTC
d_gene: TRBD1; abundance: once; j_gene: TRBJ1-3; v_gene: TRBV7-9; CDR3aa: CASSKRQGDTIYF; CDR3nt: TGTGCCAGCAGCAAACGACAGGGGGACACCATATATTTT